This T cell receptor (beta chain) was captured in a study of blood T cell repertoires in COVID-19. At the level of the study: Some COVID-19 samples were acute and others convalescent; all came from the United States, Italy and Spain. Sample material is recorded as cDNA or gDNA derived from T cells, B-cell-depleted T cells, or PBMCs.

Original data processing: Amplification of reference gene primers was used by the study to estimate nucleated cell counts. Method: immunoSEQ multiplex PCR; TCRdb's copy keeps in-frame clones and lacks some. That table is the source of V, J and clone size, and D and trimming were worked out from the DNA. The data show about 37,000 clones, approximately 86% seen once. Germline V lookup: CDR1 KGHSH, CDR2 LQKENI. V was shortened by 8 bases and J by 6 bases, with 17 bases between the two germline ends. This CDR3 spans 13 amino acids. This clone was counted only a few times. The sequence was obtained from a man aged 65-85 years with acute or convalescent COVID-19. The source material was peripheral blood. The chain couples TRBV18 to TRBJ2-7; D is possibly TRBD1 (6 bases). Written as DNA, the CDR3 is TGTGCCAGCCGAGGACAGTTAAGCTCCGAGCAGTACTTC. Translating gives CASRGQLSSEQYF.